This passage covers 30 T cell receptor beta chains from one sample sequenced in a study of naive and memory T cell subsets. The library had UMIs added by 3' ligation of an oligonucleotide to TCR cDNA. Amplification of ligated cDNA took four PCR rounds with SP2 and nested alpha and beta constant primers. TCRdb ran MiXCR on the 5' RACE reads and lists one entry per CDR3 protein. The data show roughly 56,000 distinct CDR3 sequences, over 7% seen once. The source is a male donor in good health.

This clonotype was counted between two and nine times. The CDR3 reads CASSSGRSGQSNTGELFF. The CDR3, as DNA: TGTGCCAGCAGCTCGGGGAGGTCAGGACAGTCGAACACCGGGGAGCTGTTTTTT. The chain carries TRBV7-8 and TRBJ2-2; D may correspond to TRBD1 or TRBD2 (6 bases each). CDR1 and CDR2 from the germline V gene are SGHVS and FQNEAQ. CDR3 length equals 18 residues. V lost 4 bases to trimming and J lost 0 bases, with 18 bases between them.

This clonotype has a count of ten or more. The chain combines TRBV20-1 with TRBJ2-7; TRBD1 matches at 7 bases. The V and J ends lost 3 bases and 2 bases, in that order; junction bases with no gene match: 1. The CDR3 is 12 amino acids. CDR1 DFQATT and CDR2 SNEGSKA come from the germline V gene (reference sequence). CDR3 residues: CSARTGTYEQYF. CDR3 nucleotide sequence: TGCAGTGCTAGGACAGGGACCTACGAGCAGTACTTC.

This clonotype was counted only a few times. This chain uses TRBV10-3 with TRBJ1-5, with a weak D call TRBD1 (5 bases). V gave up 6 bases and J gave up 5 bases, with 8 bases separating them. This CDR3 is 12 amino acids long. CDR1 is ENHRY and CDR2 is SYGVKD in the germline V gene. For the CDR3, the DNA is TGTGCCATCAGCCGGGGGGATCAGCCCCAGCATTTT. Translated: CAISRGDQPQHF.

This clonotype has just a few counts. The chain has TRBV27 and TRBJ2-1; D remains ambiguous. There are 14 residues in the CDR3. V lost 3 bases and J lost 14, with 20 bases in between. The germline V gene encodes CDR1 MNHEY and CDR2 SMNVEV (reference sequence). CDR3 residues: CASSFSPEPAREFF. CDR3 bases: TGTGCCAGCAGTTTTTCCCCCGAACCGGCTAGAGAGTTCTTC.

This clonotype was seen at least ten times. The CDR3 DNA reads TGTGCCACCACCGGGACTACCTCCTACGAGCAGTACTTC. It yields the protein CATTGTTSYEQYF. The chain uses TRBV2 and TRBJ2-7; the match to TRBD2 covers 7 bases. Germline trimming cut 10 bases from V and 0 bases from J; bases unmatched to any gene: 6. CDR1 SNHLY and CDR2 FYNNEI come from the germline V gene. The CDR3 covers 13 residues.

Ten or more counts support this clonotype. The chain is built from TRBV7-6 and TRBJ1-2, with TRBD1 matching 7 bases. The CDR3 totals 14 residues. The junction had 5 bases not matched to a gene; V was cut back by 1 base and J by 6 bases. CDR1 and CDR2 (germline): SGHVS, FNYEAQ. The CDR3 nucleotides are TGTGCCAGCAGCTTAGATTTAGGGGGCAATGGCTACACCTTC. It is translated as CASSLDLGGNGYTF.

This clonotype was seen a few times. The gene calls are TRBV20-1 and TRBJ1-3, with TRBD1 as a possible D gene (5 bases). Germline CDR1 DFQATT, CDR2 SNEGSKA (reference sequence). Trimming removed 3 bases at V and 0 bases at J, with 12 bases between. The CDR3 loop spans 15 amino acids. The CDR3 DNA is TGCAGTGCTAGGCCGGGGCTCAGCTCTGGAAACACCATATATTTT. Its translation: CSARPGLSSGNTIYF.

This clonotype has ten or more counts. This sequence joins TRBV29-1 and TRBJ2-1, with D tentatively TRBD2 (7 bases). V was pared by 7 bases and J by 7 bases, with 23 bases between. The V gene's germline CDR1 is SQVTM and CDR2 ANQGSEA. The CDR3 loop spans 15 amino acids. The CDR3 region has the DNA TGCAGCGGGATGGGGGCGCGGGGAGGGGTTAATGAGCAGTTCTTC. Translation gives CSGMGARGGVNEQFF.

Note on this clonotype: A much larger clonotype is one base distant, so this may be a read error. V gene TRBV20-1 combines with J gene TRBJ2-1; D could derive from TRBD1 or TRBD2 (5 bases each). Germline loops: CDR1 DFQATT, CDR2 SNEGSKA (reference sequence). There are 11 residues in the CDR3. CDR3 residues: CSAGDQYDQFF. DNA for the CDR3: TGCAGTGCTGGGGACCAGTATGACCAGTTCTTC.

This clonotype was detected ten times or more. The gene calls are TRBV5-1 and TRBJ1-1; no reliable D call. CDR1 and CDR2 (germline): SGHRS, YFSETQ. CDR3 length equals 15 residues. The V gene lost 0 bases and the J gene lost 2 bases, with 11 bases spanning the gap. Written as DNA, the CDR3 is TGCGCCAGCAGCTTGGTTTCAGGAGTAAACACTGAAGCTTTCTTT. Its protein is CASSLVSGVNTEAFF.

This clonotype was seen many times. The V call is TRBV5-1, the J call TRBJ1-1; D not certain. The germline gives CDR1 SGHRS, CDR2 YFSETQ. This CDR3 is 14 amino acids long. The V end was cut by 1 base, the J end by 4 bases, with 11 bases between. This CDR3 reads CASSLSGFTTEAFF. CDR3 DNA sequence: TGCGCCAGCAGCTTGTCAGGATTTACCACTGAAGCTTTCTTT.

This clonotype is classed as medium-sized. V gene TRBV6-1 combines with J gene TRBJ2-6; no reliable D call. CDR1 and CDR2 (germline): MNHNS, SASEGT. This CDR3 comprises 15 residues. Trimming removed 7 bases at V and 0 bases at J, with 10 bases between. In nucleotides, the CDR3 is TGTGCCAGCACCGAGGAAATCTCTGGGGCCAACGTCCTGACTTTC. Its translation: CASTEEISGANVLTF.

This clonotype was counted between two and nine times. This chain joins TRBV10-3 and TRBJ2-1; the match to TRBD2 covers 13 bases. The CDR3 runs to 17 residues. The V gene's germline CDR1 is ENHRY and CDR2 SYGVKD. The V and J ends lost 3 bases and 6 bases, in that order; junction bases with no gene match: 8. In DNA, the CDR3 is TGTGCCATCAGTGAACCTGAACTAGCGGGAGGGGGCAATGAGCAGTTCTTC. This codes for CAISEPELAGGGNEQFF.

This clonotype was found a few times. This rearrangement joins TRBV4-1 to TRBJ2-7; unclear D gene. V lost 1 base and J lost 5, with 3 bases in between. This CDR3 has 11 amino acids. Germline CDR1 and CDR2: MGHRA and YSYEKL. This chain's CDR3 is CASSQGDEQYF. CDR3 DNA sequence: TGCGCCAGCAGCCAAGGCGACGAGCAGTACTTC.

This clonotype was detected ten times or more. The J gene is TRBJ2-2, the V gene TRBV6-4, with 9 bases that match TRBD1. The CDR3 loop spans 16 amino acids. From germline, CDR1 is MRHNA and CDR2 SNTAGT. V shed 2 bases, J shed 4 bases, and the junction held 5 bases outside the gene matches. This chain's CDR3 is CASSDTPGQGTGELFF. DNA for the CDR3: TGTGCCAGCAGTGACACCCCGGGACAGGGCACCGGGGAGCTGTTTTTT.

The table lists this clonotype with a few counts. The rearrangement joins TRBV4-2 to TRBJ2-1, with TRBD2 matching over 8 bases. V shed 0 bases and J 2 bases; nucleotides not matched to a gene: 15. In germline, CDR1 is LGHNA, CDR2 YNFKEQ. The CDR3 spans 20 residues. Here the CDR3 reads CASSQEIGAGEVFAYNEQFF. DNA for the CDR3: TGTGCCAGCAGCCAAGAGATCGGAGCGGGGGAAGTTTTTGCCTACAATGAGCAGTTCTTC.

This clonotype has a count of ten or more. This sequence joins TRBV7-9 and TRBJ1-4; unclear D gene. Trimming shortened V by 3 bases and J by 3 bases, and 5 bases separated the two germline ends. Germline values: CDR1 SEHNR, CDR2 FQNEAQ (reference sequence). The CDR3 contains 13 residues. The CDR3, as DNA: TGTGCCAGCAGCTTCCAGTCTAATGAAAAACTGTTTTTT. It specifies CASSFQSNEKLFF.

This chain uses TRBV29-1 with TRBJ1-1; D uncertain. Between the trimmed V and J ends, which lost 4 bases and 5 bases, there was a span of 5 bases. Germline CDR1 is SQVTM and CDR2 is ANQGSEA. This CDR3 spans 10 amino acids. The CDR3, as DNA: TGCAGCGTTGCTTGGACTGAAGCTTTCTTT. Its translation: CSVAWTEAFF. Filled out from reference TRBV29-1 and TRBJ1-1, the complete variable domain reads SAVISQKPSRDICQRGTSLTIQCQVDSQVTMMFWYRQQPGQSLTLIATANQGSEATYESGFVIDKFPISRPNLTFSTLTVSNMSPEDSSIYLCSVAWTEAFFGQGTRLTVV.

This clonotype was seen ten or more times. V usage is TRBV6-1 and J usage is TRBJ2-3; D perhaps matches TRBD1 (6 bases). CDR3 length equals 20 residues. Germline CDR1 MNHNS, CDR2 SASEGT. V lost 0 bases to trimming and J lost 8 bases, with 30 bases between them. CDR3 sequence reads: CASSEAPGVHIFNLLGTQYF. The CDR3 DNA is TGTGCCAGCAGTGAAGCGCCAGGGGTCCATATATTCAATTTGCTGGGTACGCAGTATTTT.

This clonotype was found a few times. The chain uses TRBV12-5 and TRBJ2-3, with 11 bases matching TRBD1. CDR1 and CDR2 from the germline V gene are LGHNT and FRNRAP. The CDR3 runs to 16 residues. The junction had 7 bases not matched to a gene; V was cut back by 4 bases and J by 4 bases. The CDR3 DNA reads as TGTGCTAGTGGTTGGGGACAGGGGGTTCTGGCAGATACGCAGTATTTT. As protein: CASGWGQGVLADTQYF.

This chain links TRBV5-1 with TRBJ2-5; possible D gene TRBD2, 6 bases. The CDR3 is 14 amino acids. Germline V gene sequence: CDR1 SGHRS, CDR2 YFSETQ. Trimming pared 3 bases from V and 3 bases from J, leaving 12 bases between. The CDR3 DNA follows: TGCGCCAGCAGCTCCCGGGGACTCAAAGAGACCCAGTACTTC. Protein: CASSSRGLKETQYF. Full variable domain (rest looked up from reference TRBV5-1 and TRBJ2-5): KAGVTQTPRYLIKTRGQQVTLSCSPISGHRSVSWYQQTPGQGLQFLFEYFSETQRNKGNFPGRFSGRQFSNSRSEMNVSTLELGDSALYLCASSSRGLKETQYFGPGTRLLVL.

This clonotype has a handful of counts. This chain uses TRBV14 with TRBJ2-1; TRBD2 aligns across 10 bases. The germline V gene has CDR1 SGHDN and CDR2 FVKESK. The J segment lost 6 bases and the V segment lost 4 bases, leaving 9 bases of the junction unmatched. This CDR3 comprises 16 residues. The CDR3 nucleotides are TGTGCCAGCAGCCGCAGACTAGCGGGCCTCTCCAATGAGCAGTTCTTC. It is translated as CASSRRLAGLSNEQFF.

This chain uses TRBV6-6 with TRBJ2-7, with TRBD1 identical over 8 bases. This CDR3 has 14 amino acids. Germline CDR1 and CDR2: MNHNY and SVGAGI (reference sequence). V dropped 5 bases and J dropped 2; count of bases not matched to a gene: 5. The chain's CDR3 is CASSTTGVPYEQYF. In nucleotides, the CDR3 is TGTGCCAGCAGTACGACAGGGGTACCCTACGAGCAGTACTTC.

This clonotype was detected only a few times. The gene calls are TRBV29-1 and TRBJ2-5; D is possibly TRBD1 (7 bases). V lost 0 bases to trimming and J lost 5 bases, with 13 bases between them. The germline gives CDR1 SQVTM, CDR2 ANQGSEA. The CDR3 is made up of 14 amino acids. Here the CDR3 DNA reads TGCAGCGTTGAAGAGGGTTCAGGGGGGGAGACCCAGTACTTC. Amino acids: CSVEEGSGGETQYF.

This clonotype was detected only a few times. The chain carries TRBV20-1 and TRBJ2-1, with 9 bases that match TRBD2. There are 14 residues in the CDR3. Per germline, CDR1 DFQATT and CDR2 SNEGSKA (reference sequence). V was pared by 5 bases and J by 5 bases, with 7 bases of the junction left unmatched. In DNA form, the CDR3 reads TGCAGTGCTTTGACTAGCGGACTCAACAATGAGCAGTTCTTC. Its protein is CSALTSGLNNEQFF.

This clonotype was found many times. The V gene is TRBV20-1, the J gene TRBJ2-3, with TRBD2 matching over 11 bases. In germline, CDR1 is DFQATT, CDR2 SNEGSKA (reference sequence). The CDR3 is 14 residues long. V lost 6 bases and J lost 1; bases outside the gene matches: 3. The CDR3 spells CSAKTSGGTDTQYF. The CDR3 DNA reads TGCAGTGCGAAGACTAGCGGGGGCACAGATACGCAGTATTTT.

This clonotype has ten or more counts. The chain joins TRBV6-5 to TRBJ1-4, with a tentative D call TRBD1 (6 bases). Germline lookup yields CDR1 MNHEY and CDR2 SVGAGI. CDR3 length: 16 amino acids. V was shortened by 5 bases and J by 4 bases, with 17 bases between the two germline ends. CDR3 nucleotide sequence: TGTGCCAGCAGTCTTCGTCCCGGGACAAGTAATGAAAAACTGTTTTTT. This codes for CASSLRPGTSNEKLFF.

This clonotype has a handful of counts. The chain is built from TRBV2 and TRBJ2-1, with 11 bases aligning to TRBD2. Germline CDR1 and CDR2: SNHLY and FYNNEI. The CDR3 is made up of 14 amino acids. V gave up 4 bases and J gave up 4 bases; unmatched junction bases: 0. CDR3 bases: TGTGCCAGCAGTGGACTAGCGGGATACAATGAGCAGTTCTTC. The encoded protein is CASSGLAGYNEQFF.

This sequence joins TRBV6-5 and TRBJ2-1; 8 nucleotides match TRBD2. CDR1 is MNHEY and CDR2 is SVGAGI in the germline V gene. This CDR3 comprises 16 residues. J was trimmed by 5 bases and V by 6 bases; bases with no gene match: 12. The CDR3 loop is CASSSPRGRSNNEQFF. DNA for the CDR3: TGTGCCAGCAGCTCCCCTCGCGGGAGGAGTAACAATGAGCAGTTCTTC.

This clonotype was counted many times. The CDR3 loop reads CSVDGQGANTYEQYF. As DNA, the CDR3 is TGCAGCGTTGACGGACAGGGGGCGAATACCTACGAGCAGTACTTC. The V and J genes are TRBV29-1 and TRBJ2-7; 11 bases align to TRBD1. V shed 3 bases and J 2 bases; nucleotides not matched to a gene: 6. From germline, CDR1 is SQVTM and CDR2 ANQGSEA. The CDR3 has 15 amino acids.